The 27 T cell receptor beta chains listed next were all sequenced from one sample in a study of T cells in Graves' hyperthyroidism and ophthalmopathy (dated by TCRdb to the late 2010s). The library was produced with multiplex PCR. The instrument given in TCRdb is Illumina HiSeq 2000. Amplification of TCR beta CDR3 regions was carried out from RNA transcripts. The first round of RT-PCR for the TCR CDR3 was performed with the HTBI primer set and the Qiagen OneStep RT-PCR kit. Using fastp trimming at Q25 and MiXCR clonotype assembly, TCRdb reanalyzed the public sequencing data and kept in-frame beta chains. Rows are combined by CDR3 protein, so each entry shows the most common genes and DNA. For this sample the table gives 300,000 to 400,000 distinct CDR3 sequences, of which roughly a fifth were detected only once. Around 50% of the sample belongs to the ten largest clones. Sequenced: blood. The receptors shown here come from a woman between 45 and 60 years old with Graves' hyperthyroidism.

The chain carries TRBV20-1 and TRBJ2-1; D is unresolved. Per germline, CDR1 DFQATT and CDR2 SNEGSKA (reference sequence). The CDR3 is 14 amino acids. Between the trimmed V and J ends, which lost 4 bases and 0 bases, there was a span of 10 bases. The CDR3 bases are TGCAGTGCTATTTCCCAGTTCTCCTACAATGAGCAGTTCTTC. Translating it yields CSAISQFSYNEQFF.

The gene calls are TRBV24-1 and TRBJ1-1, with a weak D call TRBD1 (5 bases). V lost 5 bases, J lost 3 bases, and 12 bases lay in between. The CDR3 is made up of 14 amino acids. Germline V lookup: CDR1 KGHDR, CDR2 SFDVKD. The CDR3 coding sequence is TGTGCCACCAGTGTAGGAGGGACGGACACTGAAGCTTTCTTT. It yields the protein CATSVGGTDTEAFF.

As DNA, the CDR3 is TGTGCCAGCAGTCTTTGGCAGGATCAGAAGCAGTACTTC. Protein: CASSLWQDQKQYF. The chain is built from TRBV28 and TRBJ2-7, with D unclear. The V gene's germline CDR1 is MDHEN and CDR2 SYDVKM. There are 13 residues in the CDR3. V lost 5 bases, J lost 8 bases, and 16 bases lay in between. The variable domain in full, completed from reference TRBV28 and TRBJ2-7, reads DVKVTQSSRYLVKRTGEKVFLECVQDMDHENMFWYRQDPGLGLRLIYFSYDVKMKEKGDIPEGYSVSREKKERFSLILESASTNQTSMYLCASSLWQDQKQYFGPGTRLTVT.

This clonotype occurred many times. J is TRBJ1-1 and V is TRBV24-1; D may be TRBD1 (5 bases). The germline CDR1 and CDR2 sequences are KGHDR and SFDVKD. This CDR3 has 13 residues. V lost 8 bases and J 3 bases, leaving 12 bases between the germline ends. DNA of the CDR3: TGTGCCACCAAAGGCGTAGGGGACACTGAAGCTTTCTTT. It encodes CATKGVGDTEAFF.

The V call is TRBV7-8, the J call TRBJ2-5, with 8 bases identical to TRBD1. V lost 5 bases to trimming and J lost 4 bases; unmatched junction nucleotides: 3. This CDR3 spans 13 amino acids. From germline, CDR1 is SGHVS and CDR2 FQNEAQ. The CDR3: CASSRDRTETQYF. The CDR3 DNA reads as TGTGCCAGCAGCCGGGACAGGACAGAGACCCAGTACTTC.

This sequence joins TRBV20-1 and TRBJ2-7, with 14 positions matching TRBD2. CDR1 and CDR2 from the germline V gene are DFQATT and SNEGSKA (reference sequence). The length of the CDR3 is 17 residues. V lost 6 bases, J lost 2 bases, and 12 bases stayed unmatched. This CDR3 is CSANAPGLAGVPYEQYF. The CDR3 bases are TGCAGTGCAAATGCTCCGGGACTAGCGGGAGTTCCCTACGAGCAGTACTTC.

This clonotype has at least ten counts. V and J are TRBV7-8 and TRBJ2-7; D unresolved. The CDR3 covers 11 residues. V was trimmed by 5 bases and J by 5 bases, leaving 7 bases between them. Germline V CDR1 and CDR2: SGHVS, FQNEAQ. CDR3 amino acids: CASSRSHEQYF. The CDR3 DNA follows: TGTGCCAGCAGCCGTAGCCACGAGCAGTACTTC.

Ten or more counts support this clonotype. V is TRBV7-9 and J is TRBJ2-7; the match to TRBD1 covers 8 bases. Losses at the gene ends were 1 base for V and 5 bases for J; bases not matched to a gene: 7. This CDR3 has 15 residues. Germline loops: CDR1 SEHNR, CDR2 FQNEAQ (reference sequence). In DNA, the CDR3 is TGTGCCAGCAGCTTAGGAGGACAGGGAAATCACGAGCAGTACTTC. As protein: CASSLGGQGNHEQYF.

The table lists this clonotype with many counts. The chain links TRBV28 to TRBJ2-3; 7 bases are a match to TRBD2. Trimming removed 5 bases from V and 0 bases from J; junction bases left unmatched: 5. Looked up from germline, CDR1 is MDHEN and CDR2 is SYDVKM. The CDR3 extends over 15 amino acids. In DNA form, the CDR3 reads TGTGCCAGCAGTCCGCTAGCGGAGAGCACAGATACGCAGTATTTT. Amino acid sequence: CASSPLAESTDTQYF.

This clonotype was seen only once. The chain couples TRBV20-1 to TRBJ1-4; TRBD1 might be the D (6 bases). The CDR3 length is 12 residues. V lost 6 bases and J lost 8, with 13 bases in between. CDR1 is DFQATT and CDR2 is SNEGSKA in the germline V gene (reference sequence). As DNA, the CDR3 is TGCAGTGCCCCAGTCCAGGGGGAAAAACTGTTTTTT. As protein: CSAPVQGEKLFF.

This chain uses TRBV19 with TRBJ1-4, with a tentative D call TRBD1 (5 bases). V lost 4 bases and J lost 4, with 16 bases in between. This CDR3 region has 16 residues. The germline CDR1 and CDR2 sequences are LNHDA and SQIVND (reference sequence). CDR3 amino acids: CASSTGTALLNEKLFF. CDR3 bases: TGTGCCAGTAGTACGGGGACCGCACTTCTTAATGAAAAACTGTTTTTT.

This clonotype was recorded many times. The CDR3 sequence: CASSLWTGSYNEQFF. In nucleotides, the CDR3 is TGTGCCAGCAGCCTTTGGACAGGGTCCTACAATGAGCAGTTCTTC. This chain connects TRBV28 to TRBJ2-1, with 8 bases lining up with TRBD1. The CDR3 has 15 residues. CDR1 and CDR2 from the germline V gene are MDHEN and SYDVKM. J gave up 1 base and V 6 bases, and 5 bases lay outside the gene matches.

This clonotype has ten or more counts. The chain couples TRBV10-3 to TRBJ2-5, with D unclear. V lost 4 bases and J lost 5, with 8 bases in between. The CDR3 is made up of 12 amino acids. CDR1 ENHRY and CDR2 SYGVKD come from the germline V gene. The CDR3 sequence is CAISAGSETQYF. The DNA of the CDR3 is TGTGCCATCAGTGCTGGGTCTGAGACCCAGTACTTC.

This clonotype was counted between two and nine times. This CDR3 is CSVHGIIDTQYF. The CDR3 coding sequence is TGCAGTGTCCACGGGATCATAGATACGCAGTATTTT. V and J are TRBV20-1 and TRBJ2-3, with D maybe TRBD2 (5 bases). The CDR3 is 12 residues long. CDR1 DFQATT and CDR2 SNEGSKA come from the germline V gene (reference sequence). The germline V and J ends were trimmed by 7 bases and 5 bases, with 13 bases remaining between them.

This clonotype was found many times. This chain uses TRBV18 with TRBJ2-5; D is undetermined. The germline V gene has CDR1 KGHSH and CDR2 LQKENI. The CDR3 sequence is 12 residues long. V shed 3 bases and J shed 0 bases, with 2 bases lying between them. CDR3 loop: CASSPYQETQYF. The CDR3 DNA reads TGTGCCAGCTCACCCTACCAAGAGACCCAGTACTTC.

The chain is built from TRBV28 and TRBJ2-7; 8 positions agree with TRBD2. CDR3 length equals 17 residues. The germline gives CDR1 MDHEN, CDR2 SYDVKM. The V gene end was trimmed by 2 bases and the J gene end by 7 bases; junction bases not matched to a gene: 16. CDR3 DNA sequence: TGTGCCAGCAGTTTACCGTACCGGGGAGCGGGAGTTAGGGAGCAGTACTTC. It translates to CASSLPYRGAGVREQYF.

The chain carries TRBV12-3 or TRBV12-4 and TRBJ1-4, with unresolved D. The CDR3 is 15 residues long. Trimming shortened V by 2 bases and J by 3 bases, and 10 bases separated the two germline ends. DNA for the CDR3: TGTGCCAGCAGTTTAAGTACGCGGGCTAATGAAAAACTGTTTTTT. Translation gives CASSLSTRANEKLFF.

This clonotype was observed many times. The rearrangement links TRBV12-3 or TRBV12-4 to TRBJ2-7, with a weak D call TRBD2 (5 bases). The CDR3 has 12 residues. The ends were cut back, 6 bases at V and 6 bases at J, with 12 bases in the middle. The chain's CDR3 is CASSSLRGEQYF. The CDR3 nucleotides are TGTGCCAGCAGCAGCTTACGGGGCGAGCAGTACTTC.

The chain has TRBV7-9 and TRBJ2-7; possibly TRBD2 for D (7 bases). CDR1 is SEHNR, CDR2 FQNEAQ, per germline (reference sequence). V was clipped by 2 bases and J by 3 bases, with 11 bases between them. The CDR3 consists of 14 residues. The CDR3 loop is CASSLRGGSYEQYF. The CDR3 DNA sequence: TGTGCCAGCAGCTTAAGGGGGGGCAGCTACGAGCAGTACTTC.

This clonotype was recorded many times. The chain uses TRBV20-1 and TRBJ2-7; the D gene could be TRBD1 or TRBD2 (5 bases each). CDR1 DFQATT and CDR2 SNEGSKA come from the germline V gene (reference sequence). The CDR3 has 12 residues. V lost 4 bases and J lost 6, with 13 bases in between. The DNA of the CDR3 is TGCAGTGCTAAGGTCGGGGCCCCCGAGCAGTACTTC. It specifies CSAKVGAPEQYF.

Regarding this clonotype: A read error is possible here, since a much larger clone lies one base away. The chain has TRBV12-3 or TRBV12-4 and TRBJ1-1, with a possible D match to TRBD1 (5 bases). The CDR3 sequence is 14 residues long. V shed 2 bases and J shed 6 bases, with 13 bases lying between them. CDR3 in DNA: TGTGCCAGCAGTTTAATTGGGGGAACCGCTGAAGCTTTCTTT. Its protein is CASSLIGGTAEAFF.

Many counts were recorded for this clonotype. The chain carries TRBV28 and TRBJ1-5, with 8 bases identical to TRBD1. The trim removed 1 base at V and 2 bases at J, leaving 4 bases unmatched. The CDR3 runs to 16 residues. Germline CDR1 reads MDHEN; CDR2 reads SYDVKM. The CDR3 nucleotides read TGTGCCAGCAGTTTATCGCAGGGGGCGGGCAATCAGCCCCAGCATTTT. Translation: CASSLSQGAGNQPQHF.

Ten or more counts support this clonotype. This chain uses TRBV6-1 with TRBJ2-2; D might be TRBD1 (5 bases). Per the germline V gene, CDR1 is MNHNS and CDR2 is SASEGT. With 7 bases removed from V and 0 bases from J, the gap between germline ends came to 9 bases. This CDR3 is 14 amino acids long. CDR3 sequence reads: CASNGHSNTGELFF. CDR3 DNA sequence: TGTGCCAGCAACGGACACTCGAACACCGGGGAGCTGTTTTTT.

There are a few counts of this clonotype. The chain couples TRBV19 to TRBJ1-5; a possible D gene is TRBD1 (5 bases). CDR3 length equals 13 residues. The ends were cut back, 10 bases at V and 6 bases at J, with 16 bases in the middle. CDR1 is LNHDA and CDR2 is SQIVND in the germline V gene (reference sequence). In DNA, the CDR3 is TGTGCCATCACCGGGACTGGTACTCAGCCCCAGCATTTT. Protein: CAITGTGTQPQHF.

This clonotype has ten or more counts. This chain joins TRBV5-5 and TRBJ2-7, with 8 nucleotides matching TRBD1. Germline V lookup: CDR1 SGHKS, CDR2 YYEKEE (reference sequence). With 3 bases clipped from V and 2 bases from J, the junction kept 4 bases outside the gene matches. The CDR3 runs 14 residues. CDR3 residues: CASSSRDRTYEQYF. As DNA, the CDR3 is TGTGCCAGCAGCTCCCGGGACAGGACCTACGAGCAGTACTTC. The whole variable domain, remainder taken from reference TRBV5-5 and TRBJ2-7, is DAGVTQSPTHLIKTRGQQVTLRCSPISGHKSVSWYQQVLGQGPQFIFQYYEKEERGRGNFPDRFSARQFPNYSSELNVNALLLGDSALYLCASSSRDRTYEQYFGPGTRLTVT.

There are many counts of this clonotype. The chain employs TRBV11-2 and TRBJ2-3; 9 bases are shared with TRBD2. The J segment lost 8 bases and the V segment lost 7 bases, leaving 7 bases of the junction unmatched. The CDR3 covers 13 residues. The germline V gene encodes CDR1 SGHAT and CDR2 FQNNGV. For the CDR3, the DNA is TGTGCCAGCACGCGGGGGGGGGCAACTACGCAGTATTTT. Its protein product is CASTRGGATTQYF.

Ten or more counts support this clonotype. This chain connects TRBV6-2 or TRBV6-3 to TRBJ2-3; perhaps TRBD2 as D (6 bases). Looked up from germline, CDR1 is MNHEY and CDR2 is SVGEGT. The length of the CDR3 is 15 residues. V dropped 2 bases and J dropped 1 base, with 10 bases sitting between them. CDR3 sequence: CASSYDQRGTDTQYF. CDR3 nucleotides: TGTGCCAGCAGTTACGACCAGCGGGGCACAGATACGCAGTATTTT.